Presented here are 26 T cell receptor beta chains from one specimen sequenced in a study of T cell repertoires in cytomegalovirus infection. TCRdb re-analysed the reads in MiXCR, keeping a single row per CDR3 protein. The top ten hold 73% of the sample, which has about 7,500 distinct CDR3 sequences, around 60% seen once. Their target antigens are unknown. The sample comprised PBMCs, sequenced either directly or after in vitro stimulation (not recorded which). Source of these receptors: a human donor in good health (CMV status not recorded). Some clones in this sample may be carry-over from other donors' samples.

This clonotype was seen more than once but under ten times. The junction departs from germline at one end; a sequencing error may be responsible. This chain connects TRBV7-9 to TRBJ2-1; D is unresolved. Germline CDR1 is SEHNR and CDR2 is FQNEAQ (reference sequence). The CDR3 loop spans 16 amino acids. CDR3 amino acids: CASSFFGISTYIEQFF. The CDR3 nucleotides are TGTGCCAGCAGCTTTTTTGGCATATCCACCTACATTGAGCAGTTCTTC.

This rearrangement joins TRBV10-3 to TRBJ2-7; D perhaps matches TRBD1 (6 bases). Per germline, CDR1 ENHRY and CDR2 SYGVKD. Trimming took off 2 bases at V and 0 bases at J, with 8 bases between the two ends. The CDR3 is 14 residues long. CDR3 nucleotides: TGTGCCATCAGTGAGGACAGGAGCTCCTACGAGCAGTACTTC. This codes for CAISEDRSSYEQYF.

The table lists this clonotype with many counts. CDR3 sequence reads: CASSLGGRAGNNEQFF. In DNA, the CDR3 is TGTGCCAGCAGCTTGGGGGGGAGGGCCGGGAACAATGAGCAGTTCTTC. This chain uses TRBV5-6 with TRBJ2-1; 7 nucleotides agree with TRBD2. Looked up from germline, CDR1 is SGHDT and CDR2 is YYEEEE. V lost 0 bases and J lost 5; bases outside the gene matches: 8. CDR3 length: 16 amino acids.

This sequence joins TRBV12-3 or TRBV12-4 and TRBJ1-1; the D gene is possibly TRBD1 (6 bases). CDR3 length: 16 amino acids. The DNA for the CDR3 is TGTTCCATCCGCCTCAGGGTTTCCAAACAGGGCACTGAAGCTTTCTTT. Its protein is CSIRLRVSKQGTEAFF.

This clonotype was observed a handful of times. This chain uses TRBV5-1 with TRBJ1-2; weak D call: TRBD1 (6 bases). V was clipped by 5 bases and J by 2 bases, with 10 bases between them. Looked up from germline, CDR1 is SGHRS and CDR2 is YFSETQ. The CDR3 sequence is 13 residues long. The CDR3: CASRGTLNYGYTF. DNA of the CDR3: TGCGCCAGCAGAGGGACACTGAACTATGGCTACACCTTC.

The rearrangement uses TRBV28 and TRBJ1-1; possibly TRBD1 for D (5 bases). The germline V and J ends were trimmed by 3 bases and 0 bases, with 17 bases remaining between them. This CDR3 has 17 amino acids. The germline CDR1 and CDR2 sequences are MDHEN and SYDVKM. The CDR3 nucleotides read TGTGCCAGCAGTTTCCCACCGGGACGTCAAATGAACACTGAAGCTTTCTTT. Translating it yields CASSFPPGRQMNTEAFF.

About this clonotype: The junction differs from germline at one of its ends, possibly a read error. The chain carries TRBV19 and TRBJ1-6; D is undetermined. The CDR3 loop spans 16 amino acids. The germline V gene has CDR1 LNHDA and CDR2 SQIVND (reference sequence). The CDR3 sequence is CASRERRARENSPIQF. CDR3 coding DNA: TGTGCCAGTAGAGAACGTAGGGCCAGAGAAAATTCACCCATCCAATTT.

This clonotype is judged medium-sized (0.01 to 0.1%). The chain joins TRBV10-1 to TRBJ1-2; tentative D call: TRBD1 (5 bases). CDR3 size: 15 residues. Trimming cost V 3 bases and J 2 bases, with 13 bases left between them. In germline, CDR1 is WNHNN, CDR2 SYGVQD (reference sequence). The CDR3 DNA is TGCGCCAGCAGTGACGAGGGACCACTGAACTATGGCTACACCTTC. Protein sequence: CASSDEGPLNYGYTF.

This clonotype came up once. This likely comes from a read error, as the CDR3 has no conserved phenylalanine or tryptophan at its end. This rearrangement joins TRBV5-4 to TRBJ2-5, with 9 bases identical to TRBD2. This CDR3 contains 16 residues. Germline loops: CDR1 SGHNT, CDR2 YYREEE (reference sequence). V trimming: 4 bases; J trimming: 3 bases; junction bases outside the gene matches: 10. The chain's CDR3 is CASSPAGGQSKETQYS. The DNA of the CDR3 is TGTGCCAGCAGCCCAGCGGGGGGCCAAAGCAAAGAGACCCAGTACTCC.

A remark on this clonotype: Sequence at one end of the junction differs from germline and may be a read error. The chain carries TRBV27 and TRBJ2-7; 8 bases line up with TRBD2. From germline, CDR1 is MNHEY and CDR2 SMNVEV (reference sequence). This CDR3 is 14 amino acids long. The CDR3 protein is CAGSFMAGGWEQYF. The CDR3 DNA sequence: TGTGCCGGCAGTTTTATGGCGGGGGGCTGGGAGCAGTACTTC.

This clonotype was seen a handful of times. This chain joins TRBV2 and TRBJ2-7; a weak D match, TRBD1 (5 bases). The V end was cut by 4 bases, the J end by 11 bases, with 18 bases between. CDR1 and CDR2 (germline): SNHLY, FYNNEI. The CDR3 has 13 residues. As DNA, the CDR3 is TGTGCCAGCAGTGGGGAAAGGACACCGAGAAAGTACTTC. This gives the protein CASSGERTPRKYF.

The chain carries TRBV7-8 and TRBJ2-1; D is tentatively TRBD1 or TRBD2 (5 bases each). Germline CDR1 SGHVS, CDR2 FQNEAQ. CDR3 size: 16 residues. V lost 4 bases and J 9 bases, leaving 22 bases between the germline ends. The CDR3 nucleotides are TGTGCCAGCAGCTCACCTACACGGGGACGGGTGGGTGAGCAGTTCTTC. This gives the protein CASSSPTRGRVGEQFF.

The chain has TRBV7-9 and TRBJ2-1, with D uncertain. The CDR3 is 16 residues long. CDR1 is SEHNR and CDR2 is FQNEAQ in the germline V gene (reference sequence). Trimming removed 4 bases at V and 14 bases at J, with 27 bases between. Written as DNA, the CDR3 is TGTGCCAGCAGCTGGTTGGGAATATCCACCTACACTGCTAAGTTCTTC. Its translation is CASSWLGISTYTAKFF.

This clonotype was observed many times. V gene TRBV12-3 or TRBV12-4 combines with J gene TRBJ2-7, with TRBD2 identical over 8 bases. The CDR3 extends over 14 amino acids. Trimming took 6 bases from V and 2 from J; bases not matched to a gene: 6. The CDR3 region is CASSQSGRTYEQYF. The CDR3 DNA sequence: TGTGCCAGCAGCCAAAGCGGGAGAACCTACGAGCAGTACTTC.

About this clonotype: The germline gene is not matched at one end of the junction; a read error may be the cause. J is TRBJ1-1 and V is TRBV7-2, with D possibly TRBD1 on 5 matching bases. CDR1 is SGHTA and CDR2 is FQGNSA in the germline V gene. The CDR3 has 16 amino acids. CDR3 sequence: CASSLDYRGSNTAAFF. Here the CDR3 DNA reads TGTGCCAGCAGCTTAGATTATAGGGGCTCTAACACTGCAGCTTTCTTT.

This clonotype was seen only a few times. This chain connects TRBV6-1 to TRBJ2-1; D gene unclear. Germline V gene sequence: CDR1 MNHNS, CDR2 SASEGT. The CDR3 is 15 amino acids. V dropped 0 bases and J dropped 2 bases, with 8 bases sitting between them. The CDR3 spells CASSEAGPTYNEQFF. The DNA of the CDR3 is TGTGCCAGCAGTGAAGCCGGACCGACCTACAATGAGCAGTTCTTC.

The chain joins TRBV12-3 or TRBV12-4 to TRBJ1-1; D may be TRBD1 (5 bases). V dropped 6 bases and J dropped 7 bases, with 24 bases sitting between them. The CDR3 totals 16 residues. The CDR3 is CASSLRVSKPCNEAFF. The CDR3 coding sequence is TGTGCCAGCAGCCTCAGGGTGTCCAAACCGTGCAATGAAGCTTTCTTT.

Concerning this clonotype: This may come from a read error, since a much larger clone is one base off. The rearrangement links TRBV9 to TRBJ1-1, with no clear D. This CDR3 is 14 amino acids long. Germline V lookup: CDR1 SGDLS, CDR2 YYNGEE. CDR3 loop: CANSVAAMNTEAFF. The CDR3 bases are TGTGCCAACAGCGTAGCAGCCATGAACACTGAAGCTTTCTTT.

The chain joins TRBV7-2 to TRBJ2-7, with a possible D match to TRBD2 (5 bases). This CDR3 region has 11 residues. V was pared by 5 bases and J by 8 bases, with 10 bases between. Per the germline V gene, CDR1 is SGHTA and CDR2 is FQGNSA. Here the CDR3 reads CASSGSGKQYF. The CDR3 DNA reads as TGTGCCAGCAGCGGCTCGGGGAAGCAGTACTTC.

The chain uses TRBV7-8 and TRBJ1-5; D not certain. Germline V gives CDR1 SGHVS, CDR2 FQNEAQ. The V end lost 5 bases, the J end lost 4 bases, and 6 bases lay between the germline ends. The CDR3 runs to 12 residues. The CDR3: CASSRGNQPQHF. The CDR3 bases are TGTGCCAGCAGCCGGGGTAATCAGCCCCAGCATTTT.

Remarks on this clonotype: The CDR3 ends on some other residue instead of the conserved phenylalanine or tryptophan, so this is likely a read error. In DNA form, the CDR3 reads TGTGCCAGCAGATTAGCTGGAAGTCCCGCCGATACGCAGTATTTG. This codes for CASRLAGSPADTQYL. The rearrangement uses TRBV7-6 and TRBJ2-3, with D uncertain. CDR3 size: 15 residues. Germline V CDR1 and CDR2: SGHVS, FNYEAQ.

On this clonotype itself: An end of the junction differs from the germline gene, which may be a read error. The chain recombines TRBV7-9 with TRBJ2-1; D unclear. The CDR3 runs to 16 residues. Germline V gives CDR1 SEHNR, CDR2 FQNEAQ (reference sequence). This CDR3 is CARSRLGISTYNEQFF. Written as DNA, the CDR3 is TGTGCCCGCAGCAGATTGGGAATATCCACCTACAATGAGCAGTTCTTC.

The V call is TRBV6-5, the J call TRBJ2-2, with 9 nucleotides matching TRBD1. The V and J ends lost 10 bases and 6 bases, in that order; junction bases with no gene match: 18. This CDR3 contains 17 residues. Germline assignment: CDR1 MNHEY and CDR2 SVGAGI. The CDR3 DNA sequence: TGTGCCACCCAAGCACCCCAAGGGACAGGGAGCCCCGGGGAGCTGTTTTTT. Amino acid sequence: CATQAPQGTGSPGELFF.

This chain connects TRBV7-2 to TRBJ2-7; TRBD1 or TRBD2 may be the D gene (5 bases each). The CDR3 contains 15 residues. Germline CDR1 and CDR2: SGHTA and FQGNSA. Trimming took 4 bases from V and 2 from J, leaving 15 bases between them. CDR3 bases: TGTGCCAGCAGCTACCCGGGACGCCGAACCTACGAGCAGTACTTC. Protein sequence: CASSYPGRRTYEQYF.

This clonotype was seen ten or more times. The chain links TRBV10-2 to TRBJ1-5, with unresolved D. V was cut by 6 bases and J by 4 bases, with 10 bases left in between. Per the germline V gene, CDR1 is WSHSY and CDR2 is SAAADI. This CDR3 contains 13 residues. CDR3 sequence: CASRADHNQPQHF. The CDR3 nucleotides read TGCGCCAGCAGGGCAGATCATAATCAGCCCCAGCATTTT.

The chain links TRBV7-8 to TRBJ2-5; D might be TRBD2 (6 bases). Germline CDR1 SGHVS, CDR2 FQNEAQ. The CDR3 is made up of 14 amino acids. V shed 6 bases and J shed 5 bases, with 16 bases lying between them. The DNA of the CDR3 is TGTGCCAGCAGGGACTACTCAAGCGCTGAGACCCAGTACTTC. It is translated as CASRDYSSAETQYF.